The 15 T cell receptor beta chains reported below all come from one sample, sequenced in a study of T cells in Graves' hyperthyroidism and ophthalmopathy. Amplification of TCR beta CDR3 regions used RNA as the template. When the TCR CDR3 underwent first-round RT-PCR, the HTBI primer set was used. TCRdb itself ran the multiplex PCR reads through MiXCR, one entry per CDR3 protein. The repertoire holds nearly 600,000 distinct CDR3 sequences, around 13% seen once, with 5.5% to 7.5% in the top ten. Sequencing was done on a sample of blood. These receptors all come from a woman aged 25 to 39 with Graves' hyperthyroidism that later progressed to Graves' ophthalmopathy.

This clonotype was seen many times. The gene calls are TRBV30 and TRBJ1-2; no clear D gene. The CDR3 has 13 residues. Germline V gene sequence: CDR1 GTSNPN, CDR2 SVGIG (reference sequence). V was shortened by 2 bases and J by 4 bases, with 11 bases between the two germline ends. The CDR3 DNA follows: TGTGCCTGGAGTTGGGGAACCATCTATGGCTACACCTTC. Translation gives CAWSWGTIYGYTF.

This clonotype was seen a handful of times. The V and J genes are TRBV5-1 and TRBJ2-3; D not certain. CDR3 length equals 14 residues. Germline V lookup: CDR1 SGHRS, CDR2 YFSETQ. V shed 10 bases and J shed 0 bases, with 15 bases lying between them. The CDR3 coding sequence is TGCGCCTCCCTGTCGGATCCTAGCACAGATACGCAGTATTTT. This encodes CASLSDPSTDTQYF.

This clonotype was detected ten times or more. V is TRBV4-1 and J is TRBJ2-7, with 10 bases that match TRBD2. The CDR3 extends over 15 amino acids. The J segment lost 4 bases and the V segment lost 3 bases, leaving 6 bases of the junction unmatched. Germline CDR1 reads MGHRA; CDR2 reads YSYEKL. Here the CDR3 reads CASSQVASGSYEQYF. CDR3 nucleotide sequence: TGCGCCAGCAGCCAGGTGGCTAGCGGGAGTTACGAGCAGTACTTC.

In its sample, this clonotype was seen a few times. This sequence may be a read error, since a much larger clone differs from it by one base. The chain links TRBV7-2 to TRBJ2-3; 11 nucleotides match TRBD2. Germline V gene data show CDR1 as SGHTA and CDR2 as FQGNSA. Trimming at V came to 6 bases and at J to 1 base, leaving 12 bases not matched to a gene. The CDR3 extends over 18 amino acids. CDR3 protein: CASSRLASGRWGTDTQYF. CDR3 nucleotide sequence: TGTGCCAGCAGTCGCTTGGCTAGCGGGAGGTGGGGCACAGATACGCAGTATTTT.

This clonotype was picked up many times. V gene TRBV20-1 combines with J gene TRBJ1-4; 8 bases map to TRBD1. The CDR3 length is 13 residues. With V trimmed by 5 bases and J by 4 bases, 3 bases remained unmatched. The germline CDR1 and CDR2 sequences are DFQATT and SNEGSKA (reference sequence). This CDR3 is CSALTGVNEKLFF. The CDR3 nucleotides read TGCAGTGCTCTGACAGGGGTTAATGAAAAACTGTTTTTT.

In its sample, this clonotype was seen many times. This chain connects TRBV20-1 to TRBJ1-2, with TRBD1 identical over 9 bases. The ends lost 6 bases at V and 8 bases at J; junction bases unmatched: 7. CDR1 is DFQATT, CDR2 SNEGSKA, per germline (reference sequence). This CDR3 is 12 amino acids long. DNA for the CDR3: TGCAGTGCCCTCACAGGGGGCGAAGGCTACACCTTC. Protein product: CSALTGGEGYTF.

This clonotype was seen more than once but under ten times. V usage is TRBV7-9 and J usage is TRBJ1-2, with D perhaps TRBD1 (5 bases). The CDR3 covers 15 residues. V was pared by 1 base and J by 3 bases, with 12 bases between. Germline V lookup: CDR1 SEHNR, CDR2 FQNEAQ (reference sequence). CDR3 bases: TGTGCCAGCAGCTTAGGGCAGGGAAGTCACTATGGCTACACCTTC. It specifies CASSLGQGSHYGYTF.

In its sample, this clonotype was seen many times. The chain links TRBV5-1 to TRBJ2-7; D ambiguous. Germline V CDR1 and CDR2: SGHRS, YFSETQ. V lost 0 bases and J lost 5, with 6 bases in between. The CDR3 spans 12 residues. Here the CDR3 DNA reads TGCGCCAGCAGCTTGGCGGGTGACGAGCAGTACTTC. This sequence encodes CASSLAGDEQYF.

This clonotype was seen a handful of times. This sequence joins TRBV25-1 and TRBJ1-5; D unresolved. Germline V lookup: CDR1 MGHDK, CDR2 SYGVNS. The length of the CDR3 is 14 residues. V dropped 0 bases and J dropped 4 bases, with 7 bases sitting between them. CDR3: CASSEYLENQPQHF. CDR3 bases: TGTGCCAGCAGTGAATATCTAGAGAATCAGCCCCAGCATTTT. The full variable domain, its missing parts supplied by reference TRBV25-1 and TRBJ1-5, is EADIYQTPRYLVIGTGKKITLECSQTMGHDKMYWYQQDPGMELHLIHYSYGVNSTEKGDLSSESTVSRIRTEHFPLTLESARPSHTSQYLCASSEYLENQPQHFGDGTRLSIL.

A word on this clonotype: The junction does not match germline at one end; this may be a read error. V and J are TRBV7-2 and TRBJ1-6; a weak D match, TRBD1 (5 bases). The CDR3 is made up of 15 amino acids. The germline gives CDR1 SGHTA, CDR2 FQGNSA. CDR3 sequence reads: CARSPRALDNSPLHF. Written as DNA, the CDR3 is TGTGCCCGCAGTCCCAGGGCACTGGATAATTCACCCCTCCACTTT.

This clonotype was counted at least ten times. The CDR3 DNA is TGTGCCATCAGTACAGGGATCTCTGGAAACACCATATATTTT. Translating it yields CAISTGISGNTIYF. V is TRBV10-3 and J is TRBJ1-3; TRBD1 might be the D (6 bases). V was pared by 5 bases and J by 0 bases, with 8 bases between. The CDR3 covers 14 residues. Per germline, CDR1 ENHRY and CDR2 SYGVKD.

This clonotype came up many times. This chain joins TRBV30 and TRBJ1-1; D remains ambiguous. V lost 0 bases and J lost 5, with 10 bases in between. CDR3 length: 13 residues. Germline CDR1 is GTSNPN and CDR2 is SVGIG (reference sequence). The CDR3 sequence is CAWSVGIWTEAFF. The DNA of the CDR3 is TGTGCCTGGAGTGTTGGAATATGGACTGAAGCTTTCTTT.

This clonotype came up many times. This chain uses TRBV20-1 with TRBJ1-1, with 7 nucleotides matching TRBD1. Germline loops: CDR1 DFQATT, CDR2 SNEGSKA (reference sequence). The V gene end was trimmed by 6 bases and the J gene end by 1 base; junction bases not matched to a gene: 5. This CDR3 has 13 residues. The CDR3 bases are TGCAGTGCGGCCGGGACAGCGAACACTGAAGCTTTCTTT. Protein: CSAAGTANTEAFF.

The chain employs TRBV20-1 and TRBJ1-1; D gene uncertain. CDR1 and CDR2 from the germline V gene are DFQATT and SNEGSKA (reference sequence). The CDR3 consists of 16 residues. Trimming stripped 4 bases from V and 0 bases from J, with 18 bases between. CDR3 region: CSAISPGNSMNTEAFF. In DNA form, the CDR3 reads TGCAGTGCTATCTCTCCGGGGAACTCCATGAACACTGAAGCTTTCTTT.

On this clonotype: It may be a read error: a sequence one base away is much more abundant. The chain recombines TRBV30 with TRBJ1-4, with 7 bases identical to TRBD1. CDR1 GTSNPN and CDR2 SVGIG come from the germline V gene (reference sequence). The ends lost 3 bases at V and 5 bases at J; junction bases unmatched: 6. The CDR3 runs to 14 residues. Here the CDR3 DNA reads TGTGCCTGGAGGGATCCAGGGGGAAATGAAAAACTGTTTTTT. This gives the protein CAWRDPGGNEKLFF.